Following are 26 T cell receptor beta chains from one sample sequenced in a study of early T cells in non-severe SARS-CoV-2 infection. MiXCR was run by TCRdb on the 5' RACE reads, yielding one entry per CDR3 protein. The table includes 86,000 or so distinct CDR3 sequences, roughly 6% detected once. The sequenced material came from whole blood. The source is an adult who was a healthcare worker with PCR-confirmed SARS-CoV-2 infection or an uninfected control (not recorded which).

This clonotype ranks as medium-sized. This chain connects TRBV28 to TRBJ2-3; D perhaps matches TRBD2 (6 bases). The CDR3 runs 15 residues. The germline CDR1 and CDR2 sequences are MDHEN and SYDVKM. Trimming stripped 10 bases from V and 3 bases from J, with 20 bases between. The CDR3 reads CATEGWGVITDTQYF. CDR3 coding DNA: TGTGCCACAGAGGGTTGGGGGGTGATTACAGATACGCAGTATTTT.

This clonotype was found many times. This rearrangement joins TRBV28 to TRBJ2-2, with TRBD1 identical over 7 bases. The CDR3 is 13 residues long. V lost 7 bases to trimming and J lost 6 bases; unmatched junction nucleotides: 5. CDR1 and CDR2 (germline): MDHEN, SYDVKM. Here the CDR3 DNA reads TGTGCCAGCATGGCGCAGGGGGCCGGGGAGCTGTTTTTT. The encoded protein is CASMAQGAGELFF.

J is TRBJ1-1 and V is TRBV3-1; D remains ambiguous. The CDR3 is 14 amino acids. Trimming removed 1 base from V and 7 bases from J, with 13 bases in between. Germline loops: CDR1 LGHDT, CDR2 YNNKEL (reference sequence). CDR3 amino acids: CASSQGGRGNEAFF. The DNA of the CDR3 is TGTGCCAGCAGCCAAGGTGGCCGGGGTAATGAAGCTTTCTTT.

J is TRBJ2-5 and V is TRBV27; 7 bases are shared with TRBD1. The CDR3 is 14 residues long. V was pared by 5 bases and J by 4 bases, with 7 bases of the junction left unmatched. Germline loops: CDR1 MNHEY, CDR2 SMNVEV (reference sequence). The CDR3 loop reads CASSKRDSLETQYF. The CDR3 region has the DNA TGTGCCAGCAGTAAACGGGACAGCCTAGAGACCCAGTACTTC.

This clonotype was picked up many times. This rearrangement joins TRBV5-5 to TRBJ2-4; D is uncertain. Germline CDR1 and CDR2: SGHKS and YYEKEE (reference sequence). This CDR3 is built from 14 residues. V gave up 4 bases and J gave up 0 bases, with 8 bases separating them. CDR3 nucleotide sequence: TGTGCCAGCAGCCCACTCCTAGCCAAAAACATTCAGTACTTC. It specifies CASSPLLAKNIQYF. The complete variable domain, with remaining parts taken from reference TRBV5-5 and TRBJ2-4, reads DAGVTQSPTHLIKTRGQQVTLRCSPISGHKSVSWYQQVLGQGPQFIFQYYEKEERGRGNFPDRFSARQFPNYSSELNVNALLLGDSALYLCASSPLLAKNIQYFGAGTRLSVL.

This clonotype turned up a few times. This sequence joins TRBV6-5 and TRBJ1-1, with D possibly TRBD1 on 5 matching bases. The CDR3 sequence is 14 residues long. Germline V gene sequence: CDR1 MNHEY, CDR2 SVGAGI. V shed 6 bases and J shed 4 bases, with 15 bases lying between them. Here the CDR3 reads CASSPVGGITEAFF. CDR3 DNA sequence: TGTGCCAGCAGCCCTGTGGGGGGGATCACTGAAGCTTTCTTT.

This clonotype was counted a few times. This chain links TRBV5-1 with TRBJ2-5, with 8 bases lining up with TRBD1. The length of the CDR3 is 16 residues. Germline CDR1 is SGHRS and CDR2 is YFSETQ. Trimming removed 4 bases from V and 5 bases from J; junction bases left unmatched: 13. The CDR3 loop reads CASSINPGQATETQYF. The CDR3 bases are TGCGCCAGCAGCATCAACCCGGGACAGGCCACGGAGACCCAGTACTTC.

This clonotype was observed many times. This chain joins TRBV11-2 and TRBJ2-1, with 8 bases fitting TRBD1. Trimming removed 0 bases from V and 2 bases from J; junction bases left unmatched: 3. The CDR3 consists of 16 residues. The V gene's germline CDR1 is SGHAT and CDR2 FQNNGV. CDR3 sequence: CASSLDPDRAYNEQFF. Written as DNA, the CDR3 is TGTGCCAGCAGCTTAGACCCGGACAGGGCCTACAATGAGCAGTTCTTC.

In its sample, this clonotype was seen a few times. V gene TRBV6-5 combines with J gene TRBJ1-4; the match to TRBD1 covers 8 bases. Trimming at V came to 4 bases and at J to 2 bases, leaving 6 bases not matched to a gene. Germline V lookup: CDR1 MNHEY, CDR2 SVGAGI. CDR3 length: 16 amino acids. CDR3 loop: CASSSDGTGTNEKLFF. The CDR3 DNA sequence: TGTGCCAGCAGTTCCGACGGGACAGGCACTAATGAAAAACTGTTTTTT.

This clonotype occurred a few times. The chain joins TRBV11-1 to TRBJ1-6; D might be TRBD1 (5 bases). CDR3 length equals 15 residues. Between the trimmed V and J ends, which lost 2 bases and 7 bases, there was a span of 12 bases. Looked up from germline, CDR1 is SGHAT and CDR2 is FQDESV (reference sequence). The CDR3 nucleotides are TGTGCCAGCAGCTTAAGACAGTCCTCGAATTCACCCCTCCACTTT. Its translation: CASSLRQSSNSPLHF.

The chain employs TRBV19 and TRBJ1-1; possibly TRBD1 for D (6 bases). The germline V gene has CDR1 LNHDA and CDR2 SQIVND (reference sequence). CDR3 length equals 15 residues. V was trimmed by 6 bases and J by 5 bases, leaving 19 bases between them. CDR3 sequence (DNA): TGTGCCAGTAGCCCCCTAAGGGCAGGGGAGACTGAAGCTTTCTTT. Translated: CASSPLRAGETEAFF. Full variable domain (rest looked up from reference TRBV19 and TRBJ1-1): DGGITQSPKYLFRKEGQNVTLSCEQNLNHDAMYWYRQDPGQGLRLIYYSQIVNDFQKGDIAEGYSVSREKKESFPLTVTSAQKNPTAFYLCASSPLRAGETEAFFGQGTRLTVV.

In its sample, this clonotype was seen many times. This chain links TRBV3-1 with TRBJ2-1; a weak D match, TRBD1 (6 bases). V lost 1 base, J lost 2 bases, and 9 bases lay in between. In germline, CDR1 is LGHDT, CDR2 YNNKEL (reference sequence). CDR3 length equals 15 residues. The CDR3 reads CASSQGGPPYNEQFF. CDR3 bases: TGTGCCAGCAGCCAAGGGGGGCCACCCTACAATGAGCAGTTCTTC.

This clonotype was picked up many times. CDR3: CSAKRGYQETQYF. CDR3 DNA sequence: TGCAGTGCGAAGCGGGGATACCAAGAGACCCAGTACTTC. This rearrangement joins TRBV20-1 to TRBJ2-5, with TRBD2 matching 7 bases. The trim removed 6 bases at V and 0 bases at J, leaving 4 bases unmatched. Germline CDR1 and CDR2: DFQATT and SNEGSKA (reference sequence). CDR3 length equals 13 residues.

This clonotype was seen at least ten times. The CDR3 is CASSLKGTGRSYEQYF. The CDR3 DNA sequence: TGTGCCAGCAGCTTAAAAGGGACAGGGCGTTCCTACGAGCAGTACTTC. The V call is TRBV7-2, the J call TRBJ2-7; TRBD1 matches 9 bases. The V and J ends lost 2 bases and 1 base, in that order; junction bases with no gene match: 6. CDR3 length: 16 residues. The germline CDR1 and CDR2 sequences are SGHTA and FQGNSA.

This clonotype has at least ten counts. V gene TRBV2 combines with J gene TRBJ2-1, with D possibly being TRBD2 (6 bases). CDR1 SNHLY and CDR2 FYNNEI come from the germline V gene. This CDR3 contains 15 residues. V was cut by 6 bases and J by 0 bases, with 12 bases left in between. The CDR3 here is CASSSLRDSYNEQFF. The CDR3 DNA is TGTGCCAGCAGCTCCTTGCGGGACTCCTACAATGAGCAGTTCTTC. Looking up the rest from reference TRBV2 and TRBJ2-1 gives the full variable domain: EPEVTQTPSHQVTQMGQEVILRCVPISNHLYFYWYRQILGQKVEFLVSFYNNEISEKSEIFDDQFSVERPDGSNFTLKIRSTKLEDSAMYFCASSSLRDSYNEQFFGPGTRLTVL.

This clonotype has at least ten counts. The chain is built from TRBV7-8 and TRBJ2-7; perhaps D is TRBD1 or TRBD2 (5 bases each). The CDR3 totals 14 residues. Trimming removed 3 bases at V and 3 bases at J, with 12 bases between. The germline CDR1 and CDR2 sequences are SGHVS and FQNEAQ. CDR3 bases: TGTGCCAGCAGCTTGGGACCGGGCGACTACGAGCAGTACTTC. It specifies CASSLGPGDYEQYF.

This clonotype was seen only a few times. The chain couples TRBV7-2 to TRBJ2-3; D is ambiguous. Per the germline V gene, CDR1 is SGHTA and CDR2 is FQGNSA. CDR3 length: 14 residues. The ends were cut back, 5 bases at V and 1 base at J, with 10 bases in the middle. For the CDR3, the DNA is TGTGCCAGCAGCCGTAATTCGGGCACAGATACGCAGTATTTT. This encodes CASSRNSGTDTQYF.

This clonotype was detected ten times or more. V is TRBV3-1 and J is TRBJ2-2, with a possible D match to TRBD1 (5 bases). The V and J ends lost 4 bases and 1 base respectively, with 13 bases between them. The CDR3 extends over 16 amino acids. Germline V gene sequence: CDR1 LGHDT, CDR2 YNNKEL (reference sequence). The CDR3 is CASSRLGARNTGELFF. CDR3 coding DNA: TGTGCCAGCAGCCGCCTTGGGGCGCGGAACACCGGGGAGCTGTTTTTT.

This clonotype has only a few counts. The chain recombines TRBV11-1 with TRBJ2-5; possibly TRBD1 for D (5 bases). This CDR3 region has 13 residues. CDR1 and CDR2 (germline): SGHAT, FQDESV (reference sequence). The V end was cut by 8 bases, the J end by 2 bases, with 12 bases between. The CDR3 loop is CASCAQAQETQYF. Written as DNA, the CDR3 is TGTGCCAGCTGTGCACAGGCGCAAGAGACCCAGTACTTC.

This clonotype was recorded many times. V and J are TRBV7-6 and TRBJ2-2; TRBD2 matches 8 bases. The CDR3 spans 18 residues. The germline CDR1 and CDR2 sequences are SGHVS and FNYEAQ. V lost 5 bases and J lost 5; bases outside the gene matches: 16. CDR3 DNA: TGTGCCAGCAGCCTTACTAGCGGTGAAGCAGGGTGGACCGGGGAGCTGTTTTTT. Amino acid sequence: CASSLTSGEAGWTGELFF. Full variable domain (remainder filled in from reference TRBV7-6 and TRBJ2-2): GAGVSQSPRYKVTKRGQDVALRCDPISGHVSLYWYRQALGQGPEFLTYFNYEAQQDKSGLPNDRFSAERPEGSISTLTIQRTEQRDSAMYRCASSLTSGEAGWTGELFFGEGSRLTVL.

This clonotype showed up just a few times. CDR3 sequence: CASSERGALSYGYTF. In DNA form, the CDR3 reads TGCGCCAGCAGTGAAAGGGGGGCGCTTAGCTATGGCTACACCTTC. The gene calls are TRBV10-2 and TRBJ1-2; D may be TRBD1 (6 bases). Trimming stripped 3 bases from V and 4 bases from J, with 15 bases between. CDR1 is WSHSY, CDR2 SAAADI, per germline. The CDR3 covers 15 residues.

This clonotype was found a few times. CDR3 in DNA: TGCAGTGCAGACAGGGATTTCTCACCCCTCCACTTT. Amino acid sequence: CSADRDFSPLHF. This sequence joins TRBV20-1 and TRBJ1-6, with 7 bases fitting TRBD1. The germline V gene encodes CDR1 DFQATT and CDR2 SNEGSKA (reference sequence). This CDR3 region has 12 residues. The V gene end was trimmed by 6 bases and the J gene end by 10 bases; junction bases not matched to a gene: 6.

The chain links TRBV5-4 to TRBJ2-7, with D uncertain. V lost 3 bases and J 3 bases, leaving 10 bases between the germline ends. The length of the CDR3 is 13 residues. Germline CDR1 reads SGHNT; CDR2 reads YYREEE (reference sequence). The CDR3 here is CASSSRPNYEQYF. The CDR3 bases are TGTGCCAGCAGCTCCCGACCCAACTACGAGCAGTACTTC.

This clonotype has more than one count but fewer than ten. This rearrangement joins TRBV29-1 to TRBJ2-3; D remains unclear. Between the trimmed V and J ends, which lost 2 bases and 6 bases, there was a span of 6 bases. The length of the CDR3 is 11 residues. Germline CDR1 is SQVTM and CDR2 is ANQGSEA. CDR3 DNA sequence: TGCAGCGTTGAACTTTCGGATACGCAGTATTTT. This codes for CSVELSDTQYF.

This sequence joins TRBV5-4 and TRBJ2-1; 8 bases are a match to TRBD2. The CDR3 is 15 amino acids. Germline-derived CDR1 and CDR2 are SGHNT and YYREEE (reference sequence). Germline trimming cut 1 base from V and 7 bases from J; bases unmatched to any gene: 7. DNA of the CDR3: TGTGCCAGCAGCTTGTTCCAGCGGGAGACGAATGAGCAGTTCTTC. This gives the protein CASSLFQRETNEQFF.

The V gene is TRBV30, the J gene TRBJ1-1; D gene unclear. Between the trimmed V and J ends, which lost 0 bases and 0 bases, there was a span of 8 bases. The CDR3 extends over 14 amino acids. Germline loops: CDR1 GTSNPN, CDR2 SVGIG (reference sequence). The CDR3: CAWSVRRLNTEAFF. CDR3 bases: TGTGCCTGGAGTGTAAGGCGGTTGAACACTGAAGCTTTCTTT.